The clone carrying this T cell receptor (beta chain) was counted only a few times. Its antigen remains unidentified. The CDR3 contains 18 residues. The V gene end was trimmed by 1 base and the J gene end by 0 bases; junction bases not matched to a gene: 5. CDR1 LGHNA and CDR2 YNFKEQ come from the germline V gene. These data originate in a study of response to subunit inactivated influenza vaccine. Study-wide findings and caveats: The authors offered the suggestion that each seasonal influenza vaccination recruits few new T cells.

One entry per CDR3 protein, called by TCRdb with MiXCR from the RT-PCR reads. In the table there are more than 450,000 distinct CDR3 sequences, about 12% of which are singletons. The chain is built from TRBV4-2 and TRBJ2-6, with TRBD2 matching 8 bases. The TCR was taken from a man aged 45-65 years who received an inactivated influenza vaccine. This material consisted of PBMCs from blood, taken on the day of vaccination. CDR3 residues: CASSQGSSGRSGANVLTF. The CDR3 DNA sequence: TGTGCCAGCAGCCAAGGGTCTAGCGGGCGCTCTGGGGCCAACGTCCTGACTTTC.